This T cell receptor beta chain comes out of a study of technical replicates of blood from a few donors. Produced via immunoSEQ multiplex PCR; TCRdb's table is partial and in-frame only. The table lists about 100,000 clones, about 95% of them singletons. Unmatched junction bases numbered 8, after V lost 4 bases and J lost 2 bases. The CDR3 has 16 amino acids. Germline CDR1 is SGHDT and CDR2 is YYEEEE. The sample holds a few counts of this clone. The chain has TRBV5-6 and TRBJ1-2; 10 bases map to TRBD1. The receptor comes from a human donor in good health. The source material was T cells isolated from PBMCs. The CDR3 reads CASSPIPGQGNYGYTF. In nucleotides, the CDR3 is TGTGCCAGCAGCCCTATTCCGGGACAGGGGAACTATGGCTACACCTTC.